This T cell receptor (beta chain) was obtained from a study of T cell changes during pregnancy in multiple sclerosis. The CDR3 spans 14 residues. Germline CDR1 SGHKS, CDR2 YYEKEE (reference sequence). Trimming took off 2 bases at V and 3 bases at J, with 11 bases between the two ends. Using immunoSEQ multiplex PCR, the repertoire was profiled, and TCRdb retains in-frame clones only, with some absent. The sample has some 27,000 clones; less than 90% are singletons. This clone was seen a single time. The rearrangement links TRBV5-5 to TRBJ1-2; D is unclear. The input for sequencing was CD8+ T cells from peripheral blood mononuclear cells, taken before pregnancy. This receptor was taken from a female donor with multiple sclerosis, enrolled in a pregnancy study. CDR3 sequence (DNA): TGTGCCAGCAGCTTTCAGGCGCCGGACTATGGCTACACCTTC. Amino acids: CASSFQAPDYGYTF.